The entry below gives a single T cell receptor beta chain sequence along with its context. Its recognized antigen is unknown. Per-base quality was not reported, and no clone a single base away is much larger than it. The record originates from a study of blood T cell repertoires in COVID-19 (dated by TCRdb to the early 2020s). In terms of the full investigation: The collaborator samples originated in the United States, Italy and Spain and spanned the acute and convalescent phases of COVID-19. The prospective study material was composed of cDNA or gDNA derived from T cells, B-cell-depleted T cells, or PBMCs. Subjects who had been exposed to COVID-19, were actively infected with it, or had recovered from it provided the deeply sampled blood TCRbeta repertoires that made up the dataset. The repertoires were released in a freely available public database meant as a resource for research on the immune response to SARS-CoV-2. The samples were drawn from the first 160 participants of the ongoing ImmuneRACE study and from 1,254 subjects provided by 6 global collaborators. The sample metadata nearly always contained a de-identified subject ID, COVID-19 status, age in years and sex. Where available, HLA class I and class II types were obtained from metadata supplied by the sample provider rather than from assay-based typing. Results the study describes overall, beyond this receptor: The quantity of clinical and demographic metadata differed by source and by participant and was supplied without curation.

The collaborating institutions used their own protocols to collect whole blood in K2EDTA tubes. Collaborator samples were shipped for TCRbeta analysis as frozen whole blood, isolated PBMCs, or DNA extracted from either sample type. The immunoSEQ Assay, a bias-controlled multiplex PCR, was used to amplify TCRbeta CDR3 regions from genomic DNA. Per the source publication's procedure: Within the assay, amplification of reference gene primers was used to estimate how many nucleated cells each sample contained. To quantify the absolute abundance of each unique TCRbeta CDR3 rearrangement, sequence reads were collapsed and filtered. For each sample, productive Simpson clonality was calculated by taking the square root of Simpson's diversity index across productive rearrangements. TCRdb provides this immuneACCESS table in a form limited to in-frame rearrangements. Some clones are lacking; in checked studies, under half of them reflect an unresolved V gene, and why the rest are absent is not known. Clone size and V and J calls were adopted from that table, with D and trimming inferred from the DNA. This sample has some 80,000 clones in its table, and 75% to 90% of those were observed once. The top ten hold roughly a sixth of the sample.

This TCR was recovered from a human donor in a cohort sampled during active COVID-19. Sequencing was done on a sample of peripheral blood.

CDR3 region: CASRPAGEETQYF. The nucleotide sequence is given as TGTGCCAGCAGACCCGCAGGGGAAGAGACCCAGTACTTC. The rearrangement joined TRBV5-4 to TRBJ2-5; TRBD1 is a weak D gene call, 6 bases matching. V drops 5 bases and J drops 3 bases, leaving 11 bases in between. CDR1 SGHNT and CDR2 YYREEE are derived from the germline V gene (reference sequence). The CDR3 numbers 13 residues from cysteine through phenylalanine. This entry keeps only the CDR3 DNA: 39 bases, framed from base 1.